The sequence of this T cell receptor beta chain was determined in a study of blood T cell repertoires in COVID-19. Whole-study context: PBMCs, B-cell-depleted T cells, or T cells were the source of the cDNA or gDNA that made up the material.

Per germline, CDR1 KGHDR and CDR2 SFDVKD. The CDR3 runs 16 residues. V was pared by 3 bases and J by 3 bases, with 15 bases between. This table comes from immunoSEQ multiplex PCR, and its TCRdb copy is limited to in-frame clones, with some not included. The table records 150,000 to 200,000 clones, approximately 80% of them present only once. The sequence was obtained from an older woman with acute or convalescent COVID-19. The sample taken for sequencing was peripheral blood. The chain links TRBV24-1 to TRBJ2-3; D unresolved. This CDR3 reads CATSDPSERLTDTQYF. For the CDR3, the DNA is TGTGCCACCAGTGATCCCTCCGAGAGGTTGACAGATACGCAGTATTTT.